These T cell receptor beta chains were read from a single sample in a study of control samples from healthy donors and cancer patients. Clones were read by immunoSEQ multiplex PCR, and TCRdb kept only the in-frame ones, dropping some. The data hold some 150,000 clones, with 75% to 95% observed a single time. Sequences were obtained from blood. These receptor sequences come from a man between 25 and 39 years old in good health. The CDR3 runs from the conserved cysteine through the conserved F or W. Fields, in order: CDR3 DNA, CDR3 protein, J gene, V gene, clone size, D gene. The D gene is left open where the match is weak. A row's size may be missing; if present it is once, few, many or a size class.

cdr3_nt: TGTGCCAGCAGCTCTACACGGGACAGGGCTAACTATGGCTACACCTTC
cdr3_aa: CASSSTRDRANYGYTF
j_call: TRBJ1-2
v_call: TRBV5-4
clone_size: .
d_call: TRBD1

cdr3_nt: TGTGCCAGCAGCCCTGACAGCCGGTATGGCTACACCTTC
cdr3_aa: CASSPDSRYGYTF
j_call: TRBJ1-2
v_call: TRBV7-2
clone_size: .
d_call: .

cdr3_nt: TGCGCCAGCAGCTTCTTTTCGAACACTGAAGCTTTCTTT
cdr3_aa: CASSFFSNTEAFF
j_call: TRBJ1-1
v_call: TRBV5-1
clone_size: .
d_call: .

cdr3_nt: TGTGCCAGCAGTGAATTTGGGGATTTCTACACCTTC
cdr3_aa: CASSEFGDFYTF
j_call: TRBJ1-2
v_call: TRBV25-1
clone_size: .
d_call: .

cdr3_nt: TGTGCCAGCTCACCAGGGGGCCTTGATAATTCACCCCTCCACTTT
cdr3_aa: CASSPGGLDNSPLHF
j_call: TRBJ1-6
v_call: TRBV18
clone_size: .
d_call: .

cdr3_nt: TGTGCCAGCAGTGTCGACACCAACTATGGCTACACCTTC
cdr3_aa: CASSVDTNYGYTF
j_call: TRBJ1-2
v_call: TRBV2
clone_size: once
d_call: .

cdr3_nt: TGCGCCAGCAGCCGCAGACAGGGATGGAGTGAGCAGTTCTTC
cdr3_aa: CASSRRQGWSEQFF
j_call: TRBJ2-1
v_call: TRBV5-1
clone_size: once
d_call: TRBD1

cdr3_nt: TGTGCCAGCAGCTTAGACTACCTAGATACGCAGTATTTT
cdr3_aa: CASSLDYLDTQYF
j_call: TRBJ2-3
v_call: TRBV11-2
clone_size: .
d_call: .

cdr3_nt: TGTGCCAGCAGTTTATCGATCGGGGTAGGAAAACTGTTTTTT
cdr3_aa: CASSLSIGVGKLFF
j_call: TRBJ1-4
v_call: TRBV27
clone_size: .
d_call: .

cdr3_nt: TGTGCCAGCAGTTACCAGGCAGGGAGCTCCTACGAGCAGTACTTC
cdr3_aa: CASSYQAGSSYEQYF
j_call: TRBJ2-7
v_call: TRBV6-5
clone_size: .
d_call: .

cdr3_nt: TGTGCCAGCAGCAAGTCGGACTTGTTTTTT
cdr3_aa: CASSKSDLFF
j_call: TRBJ1-4
v_call: TRBV21-1
clone_size: .
d_call: .

cdr3_nt: TGCGCCAGCAGCCAAGAAATAAGCCGGAACACTGAAGCTTTCTTT
cdr3_aa: CASSQEISRNTEAFF
j_call: TRBJ1-1
v_call: TRBV4-1
clone_size: .
d_call: .

cdr3_nt: TGTGCCAGCGTCCCAGGGAATTTTATTGGTGATACGCAGTATTTT
cdr3_aa: CASVPGNFIGDTQYF
j_call: TRBJ2-3
v_call: TRBV27
clone_size: .
d_call: .

cdr3_nt: TGCGCCAGCAGCCAAGATGGTGGGAGCGAAGCTTTCTTT
cdr3_aa: CASSQDGGSEAFF
j_call: TRBJ1-1
v_call: TRBV4-1
clone_size: .
d_call: .

cdr3_nt: TGTGCCAGCAGAGTAGCGGGGGGGTCAGATACGCAGTATTTT
cdr3_aa: CASRVAGGSDTQYF
j_call: TRBJ2-3
v_call: TRBV6-5
clone_size: .
d_call: TRBD2

cdr3_nt: TGTGCCAGCAGTTGGTCGCCGGCTGCTGAAGCTTTCTTT
cdr3_aa: CASSWSPAAEAFF
j_call: TRBJ1-1
v_call: TRBV28
clone_size: .
d_call: .

cdr3_nt: TGTGCCTGGAGTCTTGGGCTCACACAGGTTTCCTATGGCTACACCTTC
cdr3_aa: CAWSLGLTQVSYGYTF
j_call: TRBJ1-2
v_call: TRBV30
clone_size: .
d_call: .

cdr3_nt: TGTGCCATCAGTGAGTCGGTACAGGGATCGGGTGGAAACACCATATATTTT
cdr3_aa: CAISESVQGSGGNTIYF
j_call: TRBJ1-3
v_call: TRBV10-3
clone_size: .
d_call: .

cdr3_nt: TGTGCCAGCAGGGAGGGGACAGGGGATCGCTATGGCTACACCTTC
cdr3_aa: CASREGTGDRYGYTF
j_call: TRBJ1-2
v_call: TRBV2
clone_size: .
d_call: TRBD1

cdr3_nt: TGTGCCAGCAGCTTGCGGGGGGACGCGGGGCCCAAAAACATTCAGTACTTC
cdr3_aa: CASSLRGDAGPKNIQYF
j_call: TRBJ2-4
v_call: TRBV5-5
clone_size: .
d_call: TRBD2

cdr3_nt: TGTGCCAGCAGCTCGGGACAGTTCTCCTACAATGAGCAGTTCTTC
cdr3_aa: CASSSGQFSYNEQFF
j_call: TRBJ2-1
v_call: TRBV5-4
clone_size: .
d_call: TRBD1

cdr3_nt: TGTGCCAGCAGCTTGAGGGGGGGGGCAAGGAGCTCCTACGAGCAGTACTTC
cdr3_aa: CASSLRGGARSSYEQYF
j_call: TRBJ2-7
v_call: TRBV5-6
clone_size: .
d_call: .

cdr3_nt: TGTGCCAGCTCGCGACAGGGAGGCGGCTACACCTTC
cdr3_aa: CASSRQGGGYTF
j_call: TRBJ1-2
v_call: TRBV18
clone_size: .
d_call: TRBD1

cdr3_nt: TGCGCCAGCAGTGAAGGACTAGCGGGGGTTCGCACAGATACGCAGTATTTT
cdr3_aa: CASSEGLAGVRTDTQYF
j_call: TRBJ2-3
v_call: TRBV10-1
clone_size: .
d_call: TRBD2

cdr3_nt: TGCAGTGCTTTCCGTTACGAGCAGTACTTC
cdr3_aa: CSAFRYEQYF
j_call: TRBJ2-7
v_call: TRBV20-1
clone_size: .
d_call: .

cdr3_nt: TGTGCCAGCAGTTCAAGCGGACTAGCGGGGGACTACGAGCAGTACTTC
cdr3_aa: CASSSSGLAGDYEQYF
j_call: TRBJ2-7
v_call: TRBV27
clone_size: .
d_call: TRBD2

cdr3_nt: TGTGCCAGCAGTTTTCAGGACAATCAGCCCCAGCATTTT
cdr3_aa: CASSFQDNQPQHF
j_call: TRBJ1-5
v_call: TRBV27
clone_size: .
d_call: .

cdr3_nt: TGTGCCAGCAGCGTAGCTACGGGTGGGGCAGGGGGGAACACCGGGGAGCTGTTTTTT
cdr3_aa: CASSVATGGAGGNTGELFF
j_call: TRBJ2-2
v_call: TRBV9
clone_size: .
d_call: TRBD1

cdr3_nt: TGTGCCAGCAGCCTAGAAAGTTCCTATGGCTACACCTTC
cdr3_aa: CASSLESSYGYTF
j_call: TRBJ1-2
v_call: TRBV6-5
clone_size: .
d_call: .

cdr3_nt: TGTGCCAGCAGCTTGACTCGCGAGCAGTACTTC
cdr3_aa: CASSLTREQYF
j_call: TRBJ2-7
v_call: TRBV5-6
clone_size: .
d_call: .

cdr3_nt: TGTGCCAGCAGCAAAGGAAGGGGTCCTTACCAAGAGACCCAGTACTTC
cdr3_aa: CASSKGRGPYQETQYF
j_call: TRBJ2-5
v_call: TRBV21-1
clone_size: .
d_call: .

cdr3_nt: TGTGCCAGCAGTTTATCGAGGGGACAAAAGAACACTGAAGCTTTCTTT
cdr3_aa: CASSLSRGQKNTEAFF
j_call: TRBJ1-1
v_call: TRBV28
clone_size: .
d_call: .

cdr3_nt: TGTGCCAGTAGAGCCCAAGGAATGGGAAGGACAGATACGCAGTATTTT
cdr3_aa: CASRAQGMGRTDTQYF
j_call: TRBJ2-3
v_call: TRBV19
clone_size: .
d_call: .

cdr3_nt: TGTGCTAGTGGACCCGCTCTAGCGGGGGCTAACACCGGGGAGCTGTTTTTT
cdr3_aa: CASGPALAGANTGELFF
j_call: TRBJ2-2
v_call: TRBV12-5
clone_size: .
d_call: TRBD2

cdr3_nt: TGTGCCAGCAGTTTAGGAGGGGATCGAACTAATGAAAAACTGTTTTTT
cdr3_aa: CASSLGGDRTNEKLFF
j_call: TRBJ1-4
v_call: TRBV28
clone_size: .
d_call: .

cdr3_nt: TGTGCCAGCAGCCCTGGGACAGGCAGGCGGGACGAGCAGTACTTC
cdr3_aa: CASSPGTGRRDEQYF
j_call: TRBJ2-7
v_call: TRBV5-5
clone_size: .
d_call: TRBD1

cdr3_nt: TGTGCCAGCAGCTTTGATAATCCGGGACTTGAAGCGAGTGGCTACACCTTC
cdr3_aa: CASSFDNPGLEASGYTF
j_call: TRBJ1-2
v_call: TRBV7-8
clone_size: .
d_call: .

cdr3_nt: TGTGCCAGCAGCGTAGGGGGGCCCGGGTGGGAGCAGTACTTC
cdr3_aa: CASSVGGPGWEQYF
j_call: TRBJ2-7
v_call: TRBV9
clone_size: .
d_call: .

cdr3_nt: TGTGCCAGCAGCTCACGGCTAGCGTCCTACAATGAGCAGTTCTTC
cdr3_aa: CASSSRLASYNEQFF
j_call: TRBJ2-1
v_call: TRBV5-4
clone_size: .
d_call: .

cdr3_nt: TGTGCCAGTAGTATAGGGGGGATCCAGCCCCAGCATTTT
cdr3_aa: CASSIGGIQPQHF
j_call: TRBJ1-5
v_call: TRBV19
clone_size: .
d_call: .

cdr3_nt: TGTGCCAGCAGTTACGGGCGGAACACCATATATTTT
cdr3_aa: CASSYGRNTIYF
j_call: TRBJ1-3
v_call: TRBV12-3/TRBV12-4
clone_size: .
d_call: .

cdr3_nt: TGTGCCACCAGCAGAGATGGGGGGCGGGGAGATACGCAGTATTTT
cdr3_aa: CATSRDGGRGDTQYF
j_call: TRBJ2-3
v_call: TRBV15
clone_size: .
d_call: .

cdr3_nt: TGTGCCAGCGCCGAGTCAGAGTTAGCCTGGTACGAGCAGTACTTC
cdr3_aa: CASAESELAWYEQYF
j_call: TRBJ2-7
v_call: TRBV2
clone_size: .
d_call: .

cdr3_nt: TGTGCCAGTGGTTCCAGCGGTACCTACAATGAGCAGTTCTTC
cdr3_aa: CASGSSGTYNEQFF
j_call: TRBJ2-1
v_call: TRBV13
clone_size: once
d_call: .

cdr3_nt: TGTGCCAGCAATGAGGATACCCGCGCAGATACGCAGTATTTT
cdr3_aa: CASNEDTRADTQYF
j_call: TRBJ2-3
v_call: TRBV28
clone_size: .
d_call: .

cdr3_nt: TGTGCCACCAGGACGGACAGCCCCACAGATACGCAGTATTTT
cdr3_aa: CATRTDSPTDTQYF
j_call: TRBJ2-3
v_call: TRBV24-1
clone_size: once
d_call: .

cdr3_nt: TGTGCCAGCAGCTTAAGGGGGGATACTGAAGCTTTCTTT
cdr3_aa: CASSLRGDTEAFF
j_call: TRBJ1-1
v_call: TRBV7-3
clone_size: .
d_call: .